The source of this TCR beta chain is a study of cytomegalovirus exposure and HLA in healthy donors. General study results and limits: The later analysis indicated that the majority of CMV-associated TCR beta chains appeared HLA-restricted. The study flagged roughly 150 TCR beta chains as cytomegalovirus-associated. Reportedly, HLA-A and HLA-B alleles of most subjects were accurately predicted from TCR beta. The only immune exposure information that was available was CMV serostatus.

V trimming: 3 bases; J trimming: 2 bases; junction bases outside the gene matches: 10. The CDR3 has 17 residues. Germline V gene sequence: CDR1 SGHKS, CDR2 YYEKEE (reference sequence). About this clone: What it binds is not known.

Primers: 60 Vbeta forward and 13 Jbeta reverse. The method was immunoSEQ multiplex PCR; TCRdb's version includes in-frame clones alone and lacks a portion of them. Found here are over 75,000 clones; the top ten clones hold approximately 5.7%. The genes are TRBV5-5 and TRBJ1-2; 10 nucleotides align to TRBD1. The clonotype comes from a girl aged 5-17 years in good health and CMV-seropositive. Input material: PBMCs. The DNA for the CDR3 is TGTGCCAGCAGCTCGCACCTGGGGACAGGGGTCAACTATGGCTACACCTTC. Its protein is CASSSHLGTGVNYGYTF.